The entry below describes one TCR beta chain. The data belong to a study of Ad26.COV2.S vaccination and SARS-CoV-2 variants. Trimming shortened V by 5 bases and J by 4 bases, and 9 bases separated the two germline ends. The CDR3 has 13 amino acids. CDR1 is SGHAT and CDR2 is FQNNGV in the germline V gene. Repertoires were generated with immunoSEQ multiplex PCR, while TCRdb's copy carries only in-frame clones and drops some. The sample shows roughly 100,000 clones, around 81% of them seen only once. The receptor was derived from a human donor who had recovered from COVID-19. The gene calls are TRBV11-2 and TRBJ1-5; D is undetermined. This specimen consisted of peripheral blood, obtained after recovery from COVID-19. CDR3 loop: CASSQGLNQPQHF. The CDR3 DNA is TGTGCCAGCAGCCAAGGTCTAAATCAGCCCCAGCATTTT. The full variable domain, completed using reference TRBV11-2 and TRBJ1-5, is EAGVAQSPRYKIIEKRQSVAFWCNPISGHATLYWYQQILGQGPKLLIQFQNNGVVDDSQLPKDRFSAERLKGVDSTLKIQPAKLEDSAVYLCASSQGLNQPQHFGDGTRLSIL.